One sample yielded the 20 T cell receptor beta chains listed below, sequenced in a study of T cell repertoires in cytomegalovirus infection. TCRdb re-derived calls from the reads in MiXCR, one entry per CDR3 protein. The sample carries around 100,000 distinct CDR3 sequences, 10% recorded once. No antigen has been identified for these receptors. Sample: PBMCs, sequenced either directly or after in vitro stimulation (not recorded which). Every receptor here comes from a human donor in good health (CMV status not recorded). Some clones in this sample may be carry-over from other donors' samples.

The rearrangement joins TRBV20-1 to TRBJ2-5; 10 nucleotides align to TRBD2. This CDR3 spans 21 amino acids. Germline CDR1 DFQATT, CDR2 SNEGSKA (reference sequence). After removal of 0 bases from V and 2 bases from J, the junction contained 21 bases not matched to a gene. CDR3 region: CSARDYEDSGRAPNTQETQYF. The CDR3 DNA is TGCAGTGCTAGAGATTATGAAGACAGCGGGAGGGCCCCCAATACTCAAGAGACCCAGTACTTC.

This clonotype was recorded many times. The rearrangement uses TRBV7-9 and TRBJ2-3; D call uncertain. Deletions cut 5 bases from V and 2 bases from J, with 14 bases between. This CDR3 comprises 15 residues. Germline loops: CDR1 SEHNR, CDR2 FQNEAQ (reference sequence). As DNA, the CDR3 is TGTGCCAGCAGCATCCCCTCATCGCTCACAGATACGCAGTATTTT. Its translation: CASSIPSSLTDTQYF. The whole variable domain, filled in from reference TRBV7-9 and TRBJ2-3, reads DTGVSQNPRHKITKRGQNVTFRCDPISEHNRLYWYRQTLGQGPEFLTYFQNEAQLEKSRLLSDRFSAERPKGSFSTLEIQRTEQGDSAMYLCASSIPSSLTDTQYFGPGTRLTVL.

This clonotype counts as medium-sized. The chain links TRBV10-3 to TRBJ1-1; maybe TRBD1 (5 bases). Trimming removed 5 bases from V and 2 bases from J, with 18 bases in between. Per the germline V gene, CDR1 is ENHRY and CDR2 is SYGVKD. The CDR3 has 16 residues. CDR3 nucleotides: TGTGCCATCAGTAGGGGCTCCTGGGGGTTTAACACTGAAGCTTTCTTT. Amino acid sequence: CAISRGSWGFNTEAFF.

This clonotype occurred many times. The J gene is TRBJ2-1, the V gene TRBV6-2 or TRBV6-3; 9 nucleotides match TRBD2. The CDR3 is 15 residues long. The ends lost 4 bases at V and 9 bases at J; junction bases unmatched: 10. CDR1 and CDR2 from the germline V gene are MNHEY and SVGEGT. DNA for the CDR3: TGTGCCAGCAGTTTGATGGATGGGACTAGCTTTGAGCAGTTCTTC. Protein: CASSLMDGTSFEQFF.

This clonotype has more than one count but fewer than ten. The chain employs TRBV7-6 and TRBJ2-3, with a possible D match to TRBD1 (6 bases). CDR3 length equals 13 residues. Germline V gene lookup returns CDR1 SGHVS and CDR2 FNYEAQ. V lost 3 bases and J lost 4, with 8 bases in between. The CDR3: CASSLKGADTQYF. The CDR3 bases are TGTGCCAGCAGCTTGAAGGGGGCAGATACGCAGTATTTT.

CDR3 coding DNA: TGTGCCAGCAGCTTATCCCGTACCGGGGAGCTGTTTTTT. This codes for CASSLSRTGELFF. The chain recombines TRBV7-2 with TRBJ2-2; no reliable D call. The CDR3 consists of 13 residues. With 2 bases removed from V and 5 bases from J, the gap between germline ends came to 6 bases. Germline CDR1 is SGHTA and CDR2 is FQGNSA.

This clonotype turned up a few times. J is TRBJ1-5 and V is TRBV29-1; D may be TRBD1 (6 bases). CDR1 SQVTM and CDR2 ANQGSEA come from the germline V gene. This CDR3 has 12 residues. V lost 7 bases to trimming and J lost 6 bases, with 13 bases between them. The CDR3 sequence is CSGGGGGQPQHF. The CDR3 bases are TGCAGCGGGGGGGGGGGCGGTCAGCCCCAGCATTTT.

The rearrangement uses TRBV9 and TRBJ1-3, with D hard to call. The CDR3 sequence is 14 residues long. From germline, CDR1 is SGDLS and CDR2 YYNGEE. The V and J ends lost 4 bases and 0 bases respectively, with 8 bases between them. CDR3 loop: CASSPEGSGNTIYF. The CDR3 region has the DNA TGTGCCAGCAGCCCCGAGGGCTCTGGAAACACCATATATTTT. Filled out from reference TRBV9 and TRBJ1-3, the complete variable domain reads DSGVTQTPKHLITATGQRVTLRCSPRSGDLSVYWYQQSLDQGLQFLIQYYNGEERAKGNILERFSAQQFPDLHSELNLSSLELGDSALYFCASSPEGSGNTIYFGEGSWLTVV.

This clonotype was detected only a few times. The chain employs TRBV7-9 and TRBJ1-4; D not certain. Germline-derived CDR1 and CDR2 are SEHNR and FQNEAQ (reference sequence). V lost 5 bases, J lost 0 bases, and 10 bases lay in between. This CDR3 spans 15 amino acids. The CDR3 DNA reads TGTGCCAGCAGCGCTGACCTTGCAACTAATGAAAAACTGTTTTTT. Residues: CASSADLATNEKLFF.

This clonotype showed up many times. This chain connects TRBV11-2 to TRBJ2-7; 7 nucleotides align to TRBD1. CDR1 and CDR2 (germline): SGHAT, FQNNGV. This CDR3 is built from 13 residues. The V and J ends lost 8 bases and 4 bases, in that order; junction bases with no gene match: 8. CDR3 loop: CASGTGALYEQYV. Written as DNA, the CDR3 is TGTGCCAGCGGAACAGGGGCCCTATACGAGCAGTACGTC.

This sequence joins TRBV7-6 and TRBJ2-3, with 8 positions matching TRBD2. CDR3 size: 16 residues. Trimming took 2 bases from V and 3 from J; bases not matched to a gene: 7. CDR1 is SGHVS and CDR2 is FNYEAQ in the germline V gene. CDR3: CASSLMAGGSTDTQYF. CDR3 bases: TGTGCCAGCAGCTTAATGGCGGGAGGATCTACAGATACGCAGTATTTT.

This clonotype was seen a handful of times. This CDR3 reads CASSASVHNEQFF. The CDR3 nucleotides read TGTGCCAGTTCTGCCTCGGTGCACAATGAGCAGTTCTTC. V is TRBV19 and J is TRBJ2-1; D ambiguous. The CDR3 has 13 amino acids. V gave up 8 bases and J gave up 5 bases, with 13 bases separating them. Germline assignment: CDR1 LNHDA and CDR2 SQIVND (reference sequence).

This clonotype was counted ten times or more. The chain couples TRBV11-3 to TRBJ2-2; TRBD1 matches 11 bases. The CDR3 spans 16 residues. Trimming took 1 base from V and 3 from J; bases not matched to a gene: 1. CDR1 is SGHNT and CDR2 is YENEEA in the germline V gene. CDR3 residues: CASSLGTGGDTGELFF. CDR3 sequence (DNA): TGTGCCAGCAGCTTAGGGACAGGGGGCGACACCGGGGAGCTGTTTTTT.

This clonotype came up many times. The chain uses TRBV7-3 and TRBJ2-3; 8 nucleotides align to TRBD1. The CDR3 has 19 residues. Per the germline V gene, CDR1 is SGHTA and CDR2 is FQGTGA. J gave up 5 bases and V 4 bases, and 20 bases lay outside the gene matches. The CDR3, as DNA: TGTGCCAGCAGCTCCTTAGCTCCATCCGGGACAGGTCCATTAGATACGCAGTATTTT. This encodes CASSSLAPSGTGPLDTQYF.

The genes are TRBV19 and TRBJ1-2; D call uncertain. The CDR3 sequence is 13 residues long. Germline V gives CDR1 LNHDA, CDR2 SQIVND (reference sequence). V was clipped by 1 base and J by 5 bases, with 8 bases between them. The CDR3 protein is CASSIGAEYGYTF. CDR3 coding DNA: TGTGCCAGTAGTATAGGTGCGGAATATGGCTACACCTTC.

This chain connects TRBV27 to TRBJ1-5, with a weak D call TRBD1 (5 bases). Germline CDR1 is MNHEY and CDR2 is SMNVEV (reference sequence). V lost 6 bases and J lost 0, with 12 bases in between. CDR3 length: 15 amino acids. As DNA, the CDR3 is TGTGCCAGCAGCCGGACATTCAATAGCAATCAGCCCCAGCATTTT. Protein sequence: CASSRTFNSNQPQHF.

This clonotype was recorded a few times. The chain links TRBV5-6 to TRBJ2-1, with a tentative D call TRBD2 (5 bases). Germline V gene data show CDR1 as SGHDT and CDR2 as YYEEEE. The CDR3 has 14 residues. Trimming took off 4 bases at V and 8 bases at J, with 16 bases between the two ends. The CDR3 nucleotides are TGTGCCAGCAGCCGCGCGGACTCGGGGTATGAGCAGTTCTTC. Protein product: CASSRADSGYEQFF.

There are many counts of this clonotype. This sequence joins TRBV7-2 and TRBJ1-1; tentatively, D is TRBD1 (5 bases). The CDR3 length is 14 residues. Trimming left V 3 bases short and J 2 bases short, with 10 bases between. Per germline, CDR1 SGHTA and CDR2 FQGNSA. CDR3 in amino acids: CASSFDRHNTEAFF. The CDR3 nucleotides read TGTGCCAGCAGCTTCGACAGACACAACACTGAAGCTTTCTTT.

The gene calls are TRBV20-1 and TRBJ1-2; tentative D call: TRBD1 (5 bases). The CDR3 length is 13 residues. V was cut by 5 bases and J by 4 bases, with 14 bases left in between. Germline V gives CDR1 DFQATT, CDR2 SNEGSKA (reference sequence). CDR3 DNA: TGCAGTGCTGGAAAGACAGTTTCCTATGGCTACACCTTC. The encoded protein is CSAGKTVSYGYTF.

The chain uses TRBV2 and TRBJ2-5; D may be TRBD2 (6 bases). Germline V lookup: CDR1 SNHLY, CDR2 FYNNEI. The length of the CDR3 is 15 residues. V was clipped by 7 bases and J by 2 bases, with 17 bases between them. This CDR3 is CASTEGEAGQETQYF. The CDR3 DNA sequence: TGTGCCAGCACCGAAGGGGAGGCAGGGCAAGAGACCCAGTACTTC.